These 15 T cell receptor beta chains were all obtained from the same sample, sequenced in a study of T cell clonality in common variable immunodeficiency (dated by TCRdb to the mid-2010s). Findings and caveats that apply to the study as a whole: Fewer deletions and N-nucleotide insertions were reportedly observed in CVID TCRbeta sequences, and highly modified clones with 13 or more V deletions were reportedly absent from CVID TCRbeta sequences.

The library was produced with the immunoSEQ multiplex PCR assay. TCRdb limited this immuneACCESS table to in-frame rearrangements with V and J called. A share of clones is missing; checked studies link under half to unresolved V genes, and the rest is unexplained. This sample includes about 16,000 clones, and none of them was observed just once. Roughly 15% of the sample belongs to the ten largest clones. No antigen has been identified for these receptors. The specimen sequenced was peripheral blood mononuclear cells. The receptor source for this set is a human donor with common variable immunodeficiency.

In its sample, this clone was seen many times. Coverage ceases 3 residues before the CDR3 finishes, and the germline J gene fills in the end. The chain couples TRBV30 to TRBJ1-2, with 7 nucleotides matching TRBD1. V gave up 0 bases and J gave up 2 bases; unmatched junction bases: 9. Germline loops: CDR1 GTSNPN, CDR2 SVGIG (reference sequence). The CDR3 has 16 residues. The CDR3 sequence is CAWSVGPGRGNYGYTF. The DNA read from the CDR3 is TGTGCCTGGAGTGTAGGGCCCGGCAGGGGGAACTATGGC.

Points on this clone: Read sequence stops 3 residues before the CDR3 end, and the germline J gene provides the missing end. V is TRBV7-6 and J is TRBJ1-2; possible D gene TRBD1, 5 bases. CDR1 and CDR2 (germline): SGHVS, FNYEAQ. This CDR3 is built from 13 residues. CDR3 in amino acids: CASSRRGLGGYTF. The part of the CDR3 DNA that was read is TGTGCCAGCAGCCGTAGGGGTTTGGGCGGC. Filled out from reference TRBV7-6 and TRBJ1-2, the complete variable domain reads GAGVSQSPRYKVTKRGQDVALRCDPISGHVSLYWYRQALGQGPEFLTYFNYEAQQDKSGLPNDRFSAERPEGSISTLTIQRTEQRDSAMYRCASSRRGLGGYTFGSGTRLTVV.

About this clone itself: The read stops 3 residues short of the end of the CDR3; the missing end is completed from the germline J gene. This chain links TRBV18 with TRBJ2-7; no reliable D call. Trimming left V 4 bases short and J 6 bases short, with 13 bases between. The CDR3 sequence is 13 residues long. CDR1 is KGHSH and CDR2 is LQKENI in the germline V gene. The CDR3 DNA, read in part, is TGTGCCAGCTCACGCGAGCGAGGTTCCGAG. This encodes CASSRERGSE. In full, the CDR3 is CASSRERGSEQYF. Full variable domain (remainder filled in from reference TRBV18 and TRBJ2-7): NAGVMQNPRHLVRRRGQEARLRCSPMKGHSHVYWYRQLPEEGLKFMVYLQKENIIDESGMPKERFSAEFPKEGPSILRIQQVVRGDSAAYFCASSRERGSEQYFGPGTRLTVT.

This clone was detected a few times. Sequencing ends 3 residues short of the CDR3 end; the germline J gene provides the rest. The chain combines TRBV6-2 or TRBV6-3 with TRBJ2-1; weak D call: TRBD2 (7 bases). Per germline, CDR1 MNHEY and CDR2 SVGEGT. The CDR3 length is 14 residues. The V gene lost 11 bases and the J gene lost 2 bases, with 16 bases spanning the gap. The CDR3 DNA, read in part, is TGTGCCTCTCGGAGGGGGGGCCCCTACAATGAG. This encodes CASRRGGPYNE. The CDR3, in full, reads CASRRGGPYNEQFF.

This clone was counted a few times. From the germline J gene comes the end of the CDR3, since the read stops 3 residues before it. The rearrangement joins TRBV7-7 to TRBJ2-2, with D unresolved. The CDR3 is made up of 14 amino acids. V lost 2 bases to trimming and J lost 2 bases, with 6 bases between them. Looked up from germline, CDR1 is SSHAT and CDR2 is FNYEAQ (reference sequence). The CDR3 DNA, read in part, is TGTGCCAGCAGCTTAAGCCACAACACCGGGGAG. It translates to CASSLSHNTGE. Given in full, the CDR3 is CASSLSHNTGELFF. The variable domain in full, completed from reference TRBV7-7 and TRBJ2-2, reads GAGVSQSPRYKVTKRGQDVTLRCDPISSHATLYWYQQALGQGPEFLTYFNYEAQPDKSGLPSDRFSAERPEGSISTLTIQRTEQRDSAMYRCASSLSHNTGELFFGEGSRLTVL.

This clone was observed many times. The DNA ends 3 residues before the CDR3 does, and the rest of the CDR3 is filled in from the germline J gene. The chain recombines TRBV6-4 with TRBJ2-3; 7 nucleotides align to TRBD2. Germline lookup yields CDR1 MRHNA and CDR2 SNTAGT. Trimming cost V 4 bases and J 6 bases; bases outside gene matches: 7. The CDR3 totals 14 residues. CDR3 amino acids: CASSVDSGKDTQYF. The sequenced CDR3 bases are TGTGCCAGCAGTGTTGACAGCGGGAAGGATACG.

The table lists this clone with many counts. The read stops 3 residues short of the end of the CDR3; the missing end is completed from the germline J gene. This chain uses TRBV5-4 with TRBJ2-7; D unresolved. The V end lost 1 base, the J end lost 1 base, and 6 bases lay between the germline ends. CDR1 is SGHNT, CDR2 YYREEE, per germline (reference sequence). The length of the CDR3 is 13 residues. CDR3: CASSLISSYEQYF. The CDR3 bases that were read are TGTGCCAGCAGCTTGATCAGTTCCTACGAG.

This clone occurred a few times. The read comes to an end 3 residues before the CDR3 does, leaving the germline J gene to fill in the end. The J gene is TRBJ1-2, the V gene TRBV30, with TRBD1 as a possible D gene (6 bases). CDR3 size: 15 residues. V dropped 0 bases and J dropped 7 bases, with 18 bases sitting between them. CDR1 GTSNPN and CDR2 SVGIG come from the germline V gene (reference sequence). The DNA read from the CDR3 is TGTGCCTGGAGTGTACGAAGACAGGCGATGTTTGGC. It codes for CAWSVRRQAMFG. The whole CDR3 region reads CAWSVRRQAMFGYTF.

This clone was found many times. Read sequence stops 3 residues before the CDR3 end, and the germline J gene provides the missing end. The chain has TRBV5-1 and TRBJ1-4; TRBD1 agrees at 7 bases. J was trimmed by 2 bases and V by 4 bases; bases with no gene match: 5. This CDR3 spans 15 amino acids. Germline-derived CDR1 and CDR2 are SGHRS and YFSETQ. Here the CDR3 reads CASSRQGATNEKLFF. The CDR3 DNA, read in part, is TGCGCCAGCAGCAGACAGGGAGCGACTAATGAAAAA.

This clone has more than one count but fewer than ten. The read ends 3 residues shy of where the CDR3 ends; the end is completed using the germline J gene. The chain links TRBV19 to TRBJ2-7, with 7 nucleotides matching TRBD1. Germline V CDR1 and CDR2: LNHDA, SQIVND (reference sequence). Germline trimming cut 1 base from V and 5 bases from J; bases unmatched to any gene: 2. This CDR3 has 13 residues. CDR3 region: CASSIGTGDEQYF. The sequenced CDR3 bases are TGTGCCAGTAGTATAGGTACAGGGGACGAG.

Concerning this clone itself: The read is 3 residues too short to cover the CDR3 end, so that end is filled in from the germline J gene. V usage is TRBV7-2 and J usage is TRBJ2-7; 9 bases line up with TRBD1. V lost 3 bases to trimming and J lost 2 bases; unmatched junction nucleotides: 2. Germline V gene sequence: CDR1 SGHTA, CDR2 FQGNSA. The CDR3 extends over 14 amino acids. The sequenced part of the CDR3 DNA is TGTGCCAGCAGCTTGGACAGGGGAACCTACGAG. Its translation is CASSLDRGTYE. The full-length CDR3 reads as CASSLDRGTYEQYF.

With respect to this clone: The CDR3 end lies 3 residues beyond the end of the read and is filled in from the germline J gene. The chain carries TRBV7-6 and TRBJ2-5, with a possible D match to TRBD1 (8 bases). Deletions cut 2 bases from V and 5 bases from J, with 12 bases between. The CDR3 runs 14 residues. Germline assignment: CDR1 SGHVS and CDR2 FNYEAQ. The CDR3 DNA, read in part, is TGTGCCAGCAGCTTACCACAGGGGGGGGAGACC. Translation: CASSLPQGGET. The entire CDR3 protein is CASSLPQGGETQYF. Based on the CDR3 plus reference TRBV7-6 and TRBJ2-5, the full variable domain is GAGVSQSPRYKVTKRGQDVALRCDPISGHVSLYWYRQALGQGPEFLTYFNYEAQQDKSGLPNDRFSAERPEGSISTLTIQRTEQRDSAMYRCASSLPQGGETQYFGPGTRLLVL.

This clone was counted a few times. The CDR3 end falls 3 residues outside the read, so it is completed with the germline J gene. The chain employs TRBV7-9 and TRBJ2-7, with 10 positions matching TRBD2. Germline trimming cut 3 bases from V and 4 bases from J; bases unmatched to any gene: 6. Germline CDR1 SEHNR, CDR2 FQNEAQ (reference sequence). CDR3 size: 15 residues. CDR3 DNA, as far as it was read: TGTGCCAGCAGCTTGGATCTAGCGGGGGCGTACGAG. Its translation: CASSLDLAGAYE. The entire CDR3 sequence reads CASSLDLAGAYEQYF.

This clone was observed a few times. The read ends 3 residues shy of where the CDR3 ends; the end is completed using the germline J gene. The chain links TRBV19 to TRBJ1-6, with a weak D call TRBD1 (5 bases). The CDR3 covers 16 residues. Per the germline V gene, CDR1 is LNHDA and CDR2 is SQIVND (reference sequence). V lost 1 base and J lost 4, with 11 bases in between. CDR3 region: CASSIGQQSYNSPLHF. The CDR3 DNA, read in part, is TGTGCCAGTAGTATAGGACAGCAATCGTATAATTCACCC.

This clone qualifies as medium-sized. The sequenced fragment ends 3 residues before the CDR3 boundary, so the rest is inferred from the germline J gene. The genes are TRBV5-4 and TRBJ2-7, with 8 positions matching TRBD1. This CDR3 region has 13 residues. CDR1 SGHNT and CDR2 YYREEE come from the germline V gene (reference sequence). V lost 4 bases to trimming and J lost 1 base; unmatched junction nucleotides: 1. Incomplete CDR3 DNA: TGTGCCAGCAGCACAGGGGGTTCCTACGAG. Protein product: CASSTGGSYE. The entire CDR3 sequence reads CASSTGGSYEQYF.